Sequencing of this TCR beta chain was carried out in a study of neurological immune-mediated disorders. Whole-study results and caveats: The greatest TCR clonal expansion occurred in HTLV-1-associated myelopathy and the least in multiple sclerosis, which fell below healthy controls.

Time point indicated: technical triplicate 1. In regard to this clonotype: Its antigen remains unidentified.

Template-switch 5'RACE cDNA synthesis added a 10-nucleotide unique molecular identifier. TCRdb processed the 5' RACE reads anew with MiXCR; each CDR3 protein has one entry. The repertoire includes roughly 38,000 distinct CDR3 sequences, around 10% of them detected once, and around 4% sits in the top ten. Sequenced input: PBMCs. This receptor was obtained from a man aged 60-69 years with HTLV-1-associated myelopathy (HAM/TSP).

As DNA, the CDR3 is TGTGCCAGCAGCTTACCGGGACTAGCGGGGGGGGAAAAGTACTTC. Translated, it gives CASSLPGLAGGEKYF. V usage is TRBV5-4 and J usage is TRBJ2-7; 16 bases are a match to TRBD2. Germline assignment: CDR1 SGHNT and CDR2 YYREEE (reference sequence). J was trimmed by 11 bases and V by 2 bases; bases with no gene match: 7. This CDR3 is built from 15 residues.